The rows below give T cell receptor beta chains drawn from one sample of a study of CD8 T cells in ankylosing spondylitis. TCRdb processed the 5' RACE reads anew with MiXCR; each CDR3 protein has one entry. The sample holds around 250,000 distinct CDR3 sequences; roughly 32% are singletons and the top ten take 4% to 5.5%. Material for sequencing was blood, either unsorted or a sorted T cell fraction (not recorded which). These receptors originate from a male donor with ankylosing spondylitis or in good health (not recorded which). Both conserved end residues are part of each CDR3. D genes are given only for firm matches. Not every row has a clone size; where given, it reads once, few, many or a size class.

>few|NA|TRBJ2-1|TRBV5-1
TGCGCCAGAGGGCAGGGGATCTCTGAGTCCTACAATGAGCAGTTCTTC
CARGQGISESYNEQFF
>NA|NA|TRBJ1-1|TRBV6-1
TGTGCCAGCAGTGCTGATATATGGAACACTGAAGCTTTCTTT
CASSADIWNTEAFF
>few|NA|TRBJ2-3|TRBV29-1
TGCAGCGTTGATCTGAGGGGCCAGTCCACAGATACGCAGTATTTT
CSVDLRGQSTDTQYF
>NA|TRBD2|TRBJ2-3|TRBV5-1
TGCGCCAGCAGCTTGTCGGTGCGGGGGAGCACAGATACGCAGTATTTT
CASSLSVRGSTDTQYF
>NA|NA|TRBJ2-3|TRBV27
TGTGCCAGCAGCCATGGGAGGCAGGGGGCAGATACGCAGTATTTT
CASSHGRQGADTQYF
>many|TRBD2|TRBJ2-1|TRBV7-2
TGTGCCAGAACGAGGGCTGGGGGACTAGCCTACAATGAGCAGTTCTTC
CARTRAGGLAYNEQFF
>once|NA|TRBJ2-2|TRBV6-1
TGTGCCAGCAGTGTCTTTGGGCAGCCGAACACCGGGGAGCTGTTTTTT
CASSVFGQPNTGELFF
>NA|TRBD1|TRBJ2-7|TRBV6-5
TGTGCCAGCAGTTATCTACCAGGGGGCGACACCTACGAGCAGTACTTC
CASSYLPGGDTYEQYF
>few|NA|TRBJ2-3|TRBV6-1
TGTGCCAGCAGAACAGGCCCAAGCGGGACAGATACGCAGTATTTT
CASRTGPSGTDTQYF
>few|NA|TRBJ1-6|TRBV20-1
TGCAGTGCTAGAGATAGCCGGCAGGGTCGGAATTCACCCCTCCACTTT
CSARDSRQGRNSPLHF
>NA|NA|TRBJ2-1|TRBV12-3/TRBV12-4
TGTGCCAGCAGACGGGACCGCGGCTCCTACAATGAGCAGTTCTTC
CASRRDRGSYNEQFF
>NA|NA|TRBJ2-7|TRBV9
TGTGCCAGCAGCGCCGTACCCGGGGCCTACGAGCAGTACTTC
CASSAVPGAYEQYF
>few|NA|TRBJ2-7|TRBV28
TGTGCCACCTCAGGCCCGACAGAGGGACGGTACGAGCAGTACTTC
CATSGPTEGRYEQYF
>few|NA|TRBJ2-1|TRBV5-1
TGCGCCAGCAGCTCGAGCCCGGGACTGACCTACAATGAGCAGTTCTTC
CASSSSPGLTYNEQFF
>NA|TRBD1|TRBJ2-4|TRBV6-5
TGTGCCAGCCGGACAGGGCAAAACATTCAGTACTTC
CASRTGQNIQYF
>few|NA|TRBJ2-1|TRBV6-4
TGTGCCAGCAGTGACAGGGACAACAATGAGCAGTTCTTC
CASSDRDNNEQFF
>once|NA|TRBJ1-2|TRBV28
TGTGCCAGCAGTTGGGATACAGGGAGTTTTGGCTACACCTTC
CASSWDTGSFGYTF
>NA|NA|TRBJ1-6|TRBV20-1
TGCAGTGCCCTCGGACAAGAGACCTATAATTCACCCCTCCACTTT
CSALGQETYNSPLHF
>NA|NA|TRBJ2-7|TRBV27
TGTGCCAGCAGTTTAATCAGGGGCGAGCAGTACTTC
CASSLIRGEQYF
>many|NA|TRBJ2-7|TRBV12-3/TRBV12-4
TGTGCCAGCAGTGTAGGGCCCTACGAGCAGTACTTC
CASSVGPYEQYF
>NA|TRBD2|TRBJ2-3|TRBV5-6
TGTGCCAGCAGCCCCGAGGGACTAGCGGGAGCTAGCACAGATACGCAGTATTTT
CASSPEGLAGASTDTQYF
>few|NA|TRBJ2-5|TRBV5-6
TGTGCCAGCAGCACGGCCATACGGGGGCGAGGAAGTAGGCAAGAGACCCAGTACTTC
CASSTAIRGRGSRQETQYF